The 9 T cell receptor beta chains reported below all come from one sample, sequenced in a study of T-cell reconstitution after alpha-beta-depleted transplantation in children. Preparing the TCRbeta library involved the use of unique molecular identifiers. TCRdb passed the PCR reads through MiXCR, listing each CDR3 protein once. The sample lists fewer than 700,000 distinct CDR3 sequences; 10% to 15% were seen once. The sequencing used PBMCs, mostly from graft donor cells, collected 360 days after TCRalphabeta/CD19-depleted stem cell transplant. These receptors were taken from a male patient aged 10 to 17 who had a stem cell transplant for acute myeloid leukemia, so the T cells may come from the graft donor.

This clonotype was counted only a few times. The rearrangement links TRBV20-1 to TRBJ2-1, with D unresolved. Trimming took 3 bases from V and 4 from J, leaving 7 bases between them. Germline loops: CDR1 DFQATT, CDR2 SNEGSKA (reference sequence). The CDR3 has 12 amino acids. The CDR3, as DNA: TGCAGTGCTAGTCGACGGTACAATGAGCAGTTCTTC. It is translated as CSASRRYNEQFF.

This clonotype was seen more than once but under ten times. The V gene is TRBV7-8, the J gene TRBJ2-7; no definite D call. The ends were cut back, 3 bases at V and 7 bases at J, with 22 bases in the middle. In germline, CDR1 is SGHVS, CDR2 FQNEAQ. The CDR3 runs 16 residues. CDR3 DNA: TGTGCCAGCAGCTTCCTCCTTCTTCGCTCGATGGAAGAGCAGTACTTC. This encodes CASSFLLLRSMEEQYF.

In its sample, this clonotype was seen many times. This chain connects TRBV29-1 to TRBJ2-4; 8 bases fit TRBD2. Trimming at V came to 5 bases and at J to 0 bases, leaving 6 bases not matched to a gene. CDR1 and CDR2 from the germline V gene are SQVTM and ANQGSEA. The CDR3 totals 15 residues. CDR3 nucleotides: TGCAGCGTTAGCGGGAGTCAAATAGCCAAAAACATTCAGTACTTC. Its protein is CSVSGSQIAKNIQYF.

J is TRBJ2-1 and V is TRBV9; 8 positions agree with TRBD2. V trimming: 0 bases; J trimming: 5 bases; junction bases outside the gene matches: 10. CDR3 length: 17 residues. CDR1 SGDLS and CDR2 YYNGEE come from the germline V gene. CDR3 sequence (DNA): TGTGCCAGCAGCGTAGAGGGTGAGGGACTAGATCACAATGAGCAGTTCTTC. The encoded protein is CASSVEGEGLDHNEQFF.

V gene TRBV30 combines with J gene TRBJ2-5; D not resolved. Looked up from germline, CDR1 is GTSNPN and CDR2 is SVGIG (reference sequence). The CDR3 totals 14 residues. V was cut by 6 bases and J by 7 bases, with 21 bases left in between. The CDR3 spells CACWLIAGHRTQYF. DNA for the CDR3: TGTGCCTGCTGGCTTATTGCTGGGCACCGGACCCAGTACTTC.

This clonotype turned up a few times. The chain joins TRBV28 to TRBJ2-1; D unresolved. The germline V and J ends were trimmed by 6 bases and 2 bases, with 20 bases remaining between them. The CDR3 has 17 amino acids. Germline V gene sequence: CDR1 MDHEN, CDR2 SYDVKM. This CDR3 is CASSTARKTGTYNEQFF. As DNA, the CDR3 is TGTGCCAGCAGCACCGCCAGAAAAACGGGTACCTACAATGAGCAGTTCTTC.

The chain combines TRBV7-6 with TRBJ2-1; TRBD2 matches at 12 bases. Germline V lookup: CDR1 SGHVS, CDR2 FNYEAQ. The CDR3 loop spans 15 amino acids. V trimming: 5 bases; J trimming: 10 bases; junction bases outside the gene matches: 9. CDR3 sequence: CASSVLAGGPWEQFF. DNA of the CDR3: TGTGCCAGCAGCGTCCTAGCGGGAGGGCCTTGGGAGCAGTTCTTC. The whole variable domain, remainder taken from reference TRBV7-6 and TRBJ2-1, is GAGVSQSPRYKVTKRGQDVALRCDPISGHVSLYWYRQALGQGPEFLTYFNYEAQQDKSGLPNDRFSAERPEGSISTLTIQRTEQRDSAMYRCASSVLAGGPWEQFFGPGTRLTVL.

The CDR3 nucleotides read TGCAGTGCTAGAGAGTGGGAAGGGGCTCCGTACCAAGAGACCCAGTACTTC. This codes for CSAREWEGAPYQETQYF. The chain couples TRBV20-1 to TRBJ2-5; a weak D match, TRBD1 (5 bases). This CDR3 is built from 17 residues. Trimming pared 0 bases from V and 0 bases from J, leaving 17 bases between. Germline CDR1 DFQATT, CDR2 SNEGSKA (reference sequence).

The chain has TRBV9 and TRBJ2-2; a possible D gene is TRBD2 (6 bases). V was shortened by 4 bases and J by 6 bases, with 22 bases between the two germline ends. The CDR3 is 17 amino acids. CDR1 is SGDLS and CDR2 is YYNGEE in the germline V gene. The CDR3 loop is CASSLPGAGPRAGELFF. Written as DNA, the CDR3 is TGTGCCAGCAGCTTGCCTGGGGCGGGACCGCGGGCCGGGGAGCTGTTTTTT. The full variable domain, completed using reference TRBV9 and TRBJ2-2, is DSGVTQTPKHLITATGQRVTLRCSPRSGDLSVYWYQQSLDQGLQFLIQYYNGEERAKGNILERFSAQQFPDLHSELNLSSLELGDSALYFCASSLPGAGPRAGELFFGEGSRLTVL.